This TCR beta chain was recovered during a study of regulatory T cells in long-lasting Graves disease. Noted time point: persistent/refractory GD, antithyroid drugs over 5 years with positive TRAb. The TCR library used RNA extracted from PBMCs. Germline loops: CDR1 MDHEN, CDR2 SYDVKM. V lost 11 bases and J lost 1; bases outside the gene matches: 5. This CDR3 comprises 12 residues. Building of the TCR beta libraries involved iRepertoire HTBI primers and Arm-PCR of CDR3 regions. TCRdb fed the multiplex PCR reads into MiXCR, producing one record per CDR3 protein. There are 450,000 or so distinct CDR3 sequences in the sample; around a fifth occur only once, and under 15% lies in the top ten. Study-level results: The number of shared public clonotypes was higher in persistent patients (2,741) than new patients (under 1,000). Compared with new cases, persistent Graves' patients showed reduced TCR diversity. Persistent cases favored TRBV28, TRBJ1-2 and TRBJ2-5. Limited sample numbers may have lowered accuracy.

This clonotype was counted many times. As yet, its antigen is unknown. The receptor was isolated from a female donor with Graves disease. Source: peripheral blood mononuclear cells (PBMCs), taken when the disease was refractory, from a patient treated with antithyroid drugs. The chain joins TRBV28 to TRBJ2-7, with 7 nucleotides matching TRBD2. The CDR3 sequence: CAARGGSYEQYF. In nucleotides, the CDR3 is TGTGCCGCCCGGGGAGGGTCCTACGAGCAGTACTTC.